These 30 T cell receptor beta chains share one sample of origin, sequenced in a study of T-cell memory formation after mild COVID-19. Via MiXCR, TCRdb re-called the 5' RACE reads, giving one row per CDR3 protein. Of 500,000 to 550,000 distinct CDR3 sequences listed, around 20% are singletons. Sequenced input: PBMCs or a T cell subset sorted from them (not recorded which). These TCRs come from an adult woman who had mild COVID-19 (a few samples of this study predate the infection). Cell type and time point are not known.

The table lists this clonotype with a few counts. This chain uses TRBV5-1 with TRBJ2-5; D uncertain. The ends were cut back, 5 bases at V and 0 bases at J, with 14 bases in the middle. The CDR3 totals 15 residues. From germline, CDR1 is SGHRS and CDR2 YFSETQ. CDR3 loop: CASRTAVGYQETQYF. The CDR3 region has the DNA TGCGCCAGCAGAACGGCTGTCGGATACCAAGAGACCCAGTACTTC.

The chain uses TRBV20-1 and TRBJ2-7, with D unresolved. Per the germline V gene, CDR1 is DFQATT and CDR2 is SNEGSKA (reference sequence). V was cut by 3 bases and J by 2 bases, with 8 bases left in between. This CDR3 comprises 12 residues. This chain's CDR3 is CSARVAAYEQYF. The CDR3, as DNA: TGCAGTGCTAGGGTCGCAGCCTACGAGCAGTACTTC.

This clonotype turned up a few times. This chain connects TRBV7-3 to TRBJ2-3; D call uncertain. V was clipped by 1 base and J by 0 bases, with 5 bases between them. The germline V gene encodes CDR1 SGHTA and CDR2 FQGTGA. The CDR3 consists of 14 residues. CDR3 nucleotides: TGTGCCAGCAGCTTAAAGCCTAGCACAGATACGCAGTATTTT. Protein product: CASSLKPSTDTQYF.

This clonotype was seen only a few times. CDR3 residues: CASSLTSGAPNEQFF. The CDR3 coding sequence is TGTGCCAGCAGTTTGACTAGCGGGGCCCCCAATGAGCAGTTCTTC. The J gene is TRBJ2-1, the V gene TRBV12-3 or TRBV12-4, with TRBD2 identical over 11 bases. Unmatched junction bases numbered 4, after V lost 3 bases and J lost 6 bases. The CDR3 runs to 15 residues.

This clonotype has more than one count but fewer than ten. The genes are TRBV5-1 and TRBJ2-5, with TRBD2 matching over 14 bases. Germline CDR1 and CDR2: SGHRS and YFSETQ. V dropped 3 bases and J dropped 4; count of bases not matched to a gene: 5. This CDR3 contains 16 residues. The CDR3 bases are TGCGCCAGCAGCTGGAGACTAGCGGGGGGGCGAGAGACCCAGTACTTC. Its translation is CASSWRLAGGRETQYF.

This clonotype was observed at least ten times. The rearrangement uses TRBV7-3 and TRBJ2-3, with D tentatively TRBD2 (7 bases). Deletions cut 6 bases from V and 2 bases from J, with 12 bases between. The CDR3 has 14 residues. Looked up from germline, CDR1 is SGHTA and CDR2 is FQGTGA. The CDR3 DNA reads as TGTGCCAGCAGTTTCGGGGGGCCCACAGATACGCAGTATTTT. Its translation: CASSFGGPTDTQYF.

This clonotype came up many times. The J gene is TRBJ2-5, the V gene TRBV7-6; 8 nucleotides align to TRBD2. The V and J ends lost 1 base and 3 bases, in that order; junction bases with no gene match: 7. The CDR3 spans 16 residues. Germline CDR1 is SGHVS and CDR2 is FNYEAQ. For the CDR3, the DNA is TGTGCCAGCAGCTTAGTTGCGGGAGGACAAAAAGAGACCCAGTACTTC. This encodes CASSLVAGGQKETQYF.

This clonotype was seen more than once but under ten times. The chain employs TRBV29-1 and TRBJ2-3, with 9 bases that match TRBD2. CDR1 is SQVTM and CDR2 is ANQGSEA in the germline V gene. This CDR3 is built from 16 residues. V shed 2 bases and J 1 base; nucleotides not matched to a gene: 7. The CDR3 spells CSVELAGSTGTDTQYF. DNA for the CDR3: TGCAGCGTTGAACTAGCGGGATCCACCGGCACAGATACGCAGTATTTT.

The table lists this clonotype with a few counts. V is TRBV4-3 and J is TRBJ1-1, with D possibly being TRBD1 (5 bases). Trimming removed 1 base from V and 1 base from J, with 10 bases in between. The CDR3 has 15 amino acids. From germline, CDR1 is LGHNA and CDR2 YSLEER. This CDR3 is CASSQGGASNTEAFF. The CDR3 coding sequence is TGCGCCAGCAGCCAAGGAGGGGCGTCGAACACTGAAGCTTTCTTT.

CDR3 loop: CASSYEDSTEAFF. CDR3 in DNA: TGTGCCAGCAGTTACGAGGACTCTACTGAAGCTTTCTTT. The genes are TRBV6-5 and TRBJ1-1; no firm D call. CDR3 length equals 13 residues. Germline V gene data show CDR1 as MNHEY and CDR2 as SVGAGI. Trimming took off 2 bases at V and 5 bases at J, with 9 bases between the two ends.

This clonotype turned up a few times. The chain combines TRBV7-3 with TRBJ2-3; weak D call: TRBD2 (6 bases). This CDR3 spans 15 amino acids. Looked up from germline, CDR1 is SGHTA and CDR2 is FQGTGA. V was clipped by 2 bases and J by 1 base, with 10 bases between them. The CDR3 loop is CASSLQGGGTDTQYF. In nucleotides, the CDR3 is TGTGCCAGCAGCTTACAGGGCGGGGGCACAGATACGCAGTATTTT.

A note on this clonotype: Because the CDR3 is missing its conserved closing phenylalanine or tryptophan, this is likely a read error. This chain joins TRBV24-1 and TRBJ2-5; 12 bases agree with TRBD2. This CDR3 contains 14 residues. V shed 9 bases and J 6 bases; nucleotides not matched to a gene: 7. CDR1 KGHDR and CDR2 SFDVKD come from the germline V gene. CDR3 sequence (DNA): TGTGCCACCTCTAGCGGGAGGGCCCGGAAGACCCAGTACTTG. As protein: CATSSGRARKTQYL.

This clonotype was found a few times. This chain's CDR3 is CASSQSGAVNSNQPQHF. Here the CDR3 DNA reads TGCGCCAGCAGCCAATCCGGAGCCGTAAATAGCAATCAGCCCCAGCATTTT. This chain uses TRBV4-1 with TRBJ1-5; no definite D call. Germline V gene data show CDR1 as MGHRA and CDR2 as YSYEKL. Trimming cost V 2 bases and J 0 bases, with 14 bases left between them. The CDR3 sequence is 17 residues long.

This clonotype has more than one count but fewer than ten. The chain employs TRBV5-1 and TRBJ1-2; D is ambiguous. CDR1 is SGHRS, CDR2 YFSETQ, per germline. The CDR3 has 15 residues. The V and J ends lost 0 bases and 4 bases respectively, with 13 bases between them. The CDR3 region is CASSLDPGRFYGYTF. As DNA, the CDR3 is TGCGCCAGCAGCTTGGATCCGGGTAGATTCTATGGCTACACCTTC.

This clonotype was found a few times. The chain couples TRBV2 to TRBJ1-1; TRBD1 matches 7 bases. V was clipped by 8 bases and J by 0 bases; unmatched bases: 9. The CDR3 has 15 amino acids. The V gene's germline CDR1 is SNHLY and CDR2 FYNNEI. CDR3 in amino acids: CASVVHRGMNTEAFF. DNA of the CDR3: TGTGCCAGCGTCGTGCACAGGGGTATGAACACTGAAGCTTTCTTT.

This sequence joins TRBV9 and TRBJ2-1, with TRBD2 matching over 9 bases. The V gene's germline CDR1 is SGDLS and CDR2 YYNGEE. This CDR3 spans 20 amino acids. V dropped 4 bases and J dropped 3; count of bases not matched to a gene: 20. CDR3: CASSPGTALKRGEVYNEQFF. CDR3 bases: TGTGCCAGCAGCCCCGGGACAGCGCTCAAGCGGGGGGAAGTCTACAATGAGCAGTTCTTC.

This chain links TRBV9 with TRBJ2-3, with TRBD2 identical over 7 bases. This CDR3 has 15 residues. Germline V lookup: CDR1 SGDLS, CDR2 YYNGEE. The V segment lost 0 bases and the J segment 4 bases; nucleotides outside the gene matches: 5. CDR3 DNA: TGTGCCAGCAGCGTAGGGGGCGGGAGCGCAGATACGCAGTATTTT. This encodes CASSVGGGSADTQYF.

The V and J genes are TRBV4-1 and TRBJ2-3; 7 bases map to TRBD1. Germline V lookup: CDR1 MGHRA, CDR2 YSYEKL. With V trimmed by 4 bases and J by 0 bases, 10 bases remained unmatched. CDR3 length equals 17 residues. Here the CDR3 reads CASSPGDRAVSTDTQYF. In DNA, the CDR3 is TGCGCCAGCAGCCCAGGGGACAGAGCGGTTAGCACAGATACGCAGTATTTT.

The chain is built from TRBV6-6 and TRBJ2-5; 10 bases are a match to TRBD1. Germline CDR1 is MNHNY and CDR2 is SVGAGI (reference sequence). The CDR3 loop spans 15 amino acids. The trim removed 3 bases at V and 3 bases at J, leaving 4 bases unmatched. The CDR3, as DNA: TGTGCCAGCAGTTATCCGGGACAGGGGAAAGAGACCCAGTACTTC. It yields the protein CASSYPGQGKETQYF.

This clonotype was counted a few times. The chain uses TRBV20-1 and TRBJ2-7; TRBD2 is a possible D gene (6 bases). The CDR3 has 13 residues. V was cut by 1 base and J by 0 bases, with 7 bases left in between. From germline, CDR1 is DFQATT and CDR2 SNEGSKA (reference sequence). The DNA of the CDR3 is TGCAGTGCTAGAGGGGACTTCTCCTACGAGCAGTACTTC. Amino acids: CSARGDFSYEQYF.

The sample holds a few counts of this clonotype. CDR3 coding DNA: TGTGCCAGCAGCGTAGAAGGGACTCGAGCGTCGGATGAGCAGTTCTTC. It translates to CASSVEGTRASDEQFF. J is TRBJ2-1 and V is TRBV9; tentative D call: TRBD2 (6 bases). The CDR3 consists of 16 residues. The germline gives CDR1 SGDLS, CDR2 YYNGEE. The V end was cut by 0 bases, the J end by 8 bases, with 18 bases between.

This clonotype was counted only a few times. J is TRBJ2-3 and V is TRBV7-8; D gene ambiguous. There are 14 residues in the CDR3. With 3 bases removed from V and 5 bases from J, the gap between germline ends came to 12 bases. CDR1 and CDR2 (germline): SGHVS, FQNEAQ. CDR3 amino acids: CASSFIDRKDTQYF. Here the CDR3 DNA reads TGTGCCAGCAGCTTCATCGATCGGAAAGATACGCAGTATTTT. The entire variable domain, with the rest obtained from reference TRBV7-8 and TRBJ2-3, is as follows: GAGVSQSPRYKVAKRGQDVALRCDPISGHVSLFWYQQALGQGPEFLTYFQNEAQLDKSGLPSDRFFAERPEGSVSTLKIQRTQQEDSAVYLCASSFIDRKDTQYFGPGTRLTVL.

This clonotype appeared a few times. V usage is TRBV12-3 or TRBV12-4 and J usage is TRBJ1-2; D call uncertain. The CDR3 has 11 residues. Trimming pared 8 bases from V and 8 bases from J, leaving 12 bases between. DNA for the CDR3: TGTGCCAGCCTCCGGCGGGGAGGCTACACCTTC. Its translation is CASLRRGGYTF.

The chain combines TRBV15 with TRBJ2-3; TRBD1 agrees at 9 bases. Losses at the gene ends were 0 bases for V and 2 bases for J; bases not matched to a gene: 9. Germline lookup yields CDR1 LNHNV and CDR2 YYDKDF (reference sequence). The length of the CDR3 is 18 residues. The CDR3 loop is CATSRDQPGQGHTDTQYF. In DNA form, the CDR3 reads TGTGCCACCAGCAGAGATCAGCCGGGACAGGGTCACACAGATACGCAGTATTTT.

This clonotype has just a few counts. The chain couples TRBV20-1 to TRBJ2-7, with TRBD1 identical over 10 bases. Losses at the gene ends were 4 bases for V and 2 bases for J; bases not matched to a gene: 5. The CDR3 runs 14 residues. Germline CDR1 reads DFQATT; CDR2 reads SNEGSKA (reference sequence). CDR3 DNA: TGCAGTGCTATAGGGGACAGGGGTGCCTACGAGCAGTACTTC. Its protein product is CSAIGDRGAYEQYF.

The CDR3 DNA follows: TGCAGTGCTCGAGGGATGGGGGGGGCGAACACCGGGGAGCTGTTTTTT. The encoded protein is CSARGMGGANTGELFF. The chain combines TRBV20-1 with TRBJ2-2, with 7 bases aligning to TRBD2. V gave up 5 bases and J gave up 0 bases; unmatched junction bases: 9. Germline lookup yields CDR1 DFQATT and CDR2 SNEGSKA (reference sequence). This CDR3 has 16 amino acids.

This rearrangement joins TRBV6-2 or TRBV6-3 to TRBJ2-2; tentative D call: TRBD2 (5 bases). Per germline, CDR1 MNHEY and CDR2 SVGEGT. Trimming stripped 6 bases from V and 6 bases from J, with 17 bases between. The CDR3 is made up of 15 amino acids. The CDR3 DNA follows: TGTGCCAGCAGCCCCACTAGGGCCGGTGCCGGGGAGCTGTTTTTT. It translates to CASSPTRAGAGELFF.

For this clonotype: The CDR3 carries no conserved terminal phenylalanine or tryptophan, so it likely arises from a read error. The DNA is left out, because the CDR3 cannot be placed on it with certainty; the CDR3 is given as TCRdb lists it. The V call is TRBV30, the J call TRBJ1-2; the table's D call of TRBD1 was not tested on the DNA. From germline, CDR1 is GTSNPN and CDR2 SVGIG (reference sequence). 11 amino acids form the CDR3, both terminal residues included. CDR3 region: CAWSVTNRSKV.

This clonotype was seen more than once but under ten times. The CDR3 here is CASSPREEPPLIYEQYF. The DNA of the CDR3 is TGCGCCAGCAGCCCGCGGGAGGAACCCCCCCTTATTTACGAGCAGTACTTC. The chain recombines TRBV4-1 with TRBJ2-7; 8 bases match TRBD2. Germline V gene sequence: CDR1 MGHRA, CDR2 YSYEKL. J lost 4 bases, V lost 4 bases, and 15 bases had no gene match. The CDR3 totals 17 residues.

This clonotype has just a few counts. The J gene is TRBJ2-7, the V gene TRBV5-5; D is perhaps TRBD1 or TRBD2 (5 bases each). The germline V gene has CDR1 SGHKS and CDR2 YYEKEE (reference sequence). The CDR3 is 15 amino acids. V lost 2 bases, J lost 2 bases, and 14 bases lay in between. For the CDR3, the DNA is TGTGCCAGCAGCTTACTCGGGACGGCGGCCTACGAGCAGTACTTC. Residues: CASSLLGTAAYEQYF.